One sample yielded the 5 T cell receptor beta chains listed below, sequenced in a study of blood T cell repertoires in COVID-19. Repertoires were generated with immunoSEQ multiplex PCR, while TCRdb's copy carries only in-frame clones and drops some. The data show more than 150,000 clones, approximately 80% seen once. The material sequenced was PBMCs or T cells enriched from blood (not recorded which). The receptors originated from a man aged 55-75 years who had been exposed to COVID-19.

The J gene is TRBJ2-6, the V gene TRBV27; 7 bases fit TRBD1. V lost 3 bases and J lost 0; bases outside the gene matches: 8. Germline values: CDR1 MNHEY, CDR2 SMNVEV (reference sequence). This CDR3 is built from 18 residues. CDR3 region: CASSFYRQGSSGANVLTF. The CDR3 bases are TGTGCCAGCAGTTTTTATCGACAGGGTAGCTCTGGGGCCAACGTCCTGACTTTC.

This clone was seen only once. The CDR3 sequence: CASSLTPGYEQYF. The CDR3 DNA reads as TGTGCCAGCAGCTTAACGCCCGGTTACGAGCAGTACTTC. The chain has TRBV7-3 and TRBJ2-7; D not resolved. This CDR3 has 13 residues. Trimming stripped 0 bases from V and 4 bases from J, with 7 bases between. Germline V lookup: CDR1 SGHTA, CDR2 FQGTGA.

This chain connects TRBV11-1 to TRBJ2-3, with TRBD2 matching over 9 bases. The germline CDR1 and CDR2 sequences are SGHAT and FQDESV (reference sequence). J gave up 0 bases and V 4 bases, and 5 bases lay outside the gene matches. CDR3 length equals 16 residues. The CDR3, as DNA: TGTGCCAGCAGCTGGCTGACTAGCGGTAGCACAGATACGCAGTATTTT. It translates to CASSWLTSGSTDTQYF.

J is TRBJ2-5 and V is TRBV6-5, with D possibly TRBD1 on 5 matching bases. The CDR3 consists of 15 residues. V was cut by 2 bases and J by 5 bases, with 15 bases left in between. CDR1 is MNHEY and CDR2 is SVGAGI in the germline V gene. As DNA, the CDR3 is TGTGCCAGCAGTTACCAGGGATCGTCCAGGGAGACCCAGTACTTC. It is translated as CASSYQGSSRETQYF.

The chain joins TRBV20-1 to TRBJ2-1, with 11 bases lining up with TRBD2. Per germline, CDR1 DFQATT and CDR2 SNEGSKA (reference sequence). With V trimmed by 3 bases and J by 4 bases, 11 bases remained unmatched. The CDR3 is 17 residues long. CDR3: CSASSLASGRIYNEQFF. For the CDR3, the DNA is TGCAGTGCTAGTTCCCTCGCTAGCGGGAGGATATACAATGAGCAGTTCTTC.